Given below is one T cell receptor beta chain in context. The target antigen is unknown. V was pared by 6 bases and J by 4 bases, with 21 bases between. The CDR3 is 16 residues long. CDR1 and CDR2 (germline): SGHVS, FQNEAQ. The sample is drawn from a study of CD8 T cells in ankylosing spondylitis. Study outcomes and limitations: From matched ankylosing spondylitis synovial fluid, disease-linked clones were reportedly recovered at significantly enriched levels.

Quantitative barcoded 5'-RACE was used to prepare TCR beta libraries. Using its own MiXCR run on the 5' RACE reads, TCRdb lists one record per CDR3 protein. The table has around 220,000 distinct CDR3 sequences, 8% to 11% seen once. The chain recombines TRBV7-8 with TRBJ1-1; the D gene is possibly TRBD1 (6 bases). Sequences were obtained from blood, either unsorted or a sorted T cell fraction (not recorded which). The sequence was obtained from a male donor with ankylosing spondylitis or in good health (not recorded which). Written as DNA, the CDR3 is TGTGCCAGCAGTTCGAGGGTGACAGGTCATGGCACTGAAGCTTTCTTT. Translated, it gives CASSSRVTGHGTEAFF.